This note documents a single T cell receptor (beta chain) sequence. The antigen is undetermined. The CDR3 runs 11 residues. Germline V lookup: CDR1 LGHNA, CDR2 YSLEER. V was cut by 3 bases and J by 5 bases, with 5 bases left in between. Profiled with immunoSEQ multiplex PCR; TCRdb holds only in-frame clones, not every one. The sample holds about 59,000 clones, about 72% seen once. This sample stems from a study of radiotherapy plus CTLA-4 blockade in lung cancer. Overall study context: With roughly 30% of patients having disease control, objective responses were seen in about 18%. Study-wide points: Early blood T cell clone changes and increased post-radiation serum interferon-beta were reportedly the strongest response predictors.

This material consisted of peripheral blood, taken from a patient treated with radiotherapy plus ipilimumab. V is TRBV4-3 and J is TRBJ2-7; D is ambiguous. The clonotype was recovered from a human donor with non-small cell lung cancer whose response to radiotherapy plus ipilimumab could not be evaluated. The CDR3 protein is CASSHQNEQYF. The CDR3 nucleotides read TGCGCCAGCAGCCACCAAAACGAGCAGTACTTC.